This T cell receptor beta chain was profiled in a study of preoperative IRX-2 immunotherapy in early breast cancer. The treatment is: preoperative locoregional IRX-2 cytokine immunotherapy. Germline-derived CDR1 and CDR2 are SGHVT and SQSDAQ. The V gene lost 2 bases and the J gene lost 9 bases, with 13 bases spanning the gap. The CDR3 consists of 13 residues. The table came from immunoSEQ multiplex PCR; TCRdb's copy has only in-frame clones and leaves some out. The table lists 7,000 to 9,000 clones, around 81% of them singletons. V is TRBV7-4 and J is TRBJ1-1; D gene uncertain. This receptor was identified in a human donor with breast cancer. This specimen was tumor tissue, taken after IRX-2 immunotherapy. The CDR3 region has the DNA TGTGCCAGCAGCTTACGAGGCAGTACGAAAGCTTTCTTT. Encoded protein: CASSLRGSTKAFF.